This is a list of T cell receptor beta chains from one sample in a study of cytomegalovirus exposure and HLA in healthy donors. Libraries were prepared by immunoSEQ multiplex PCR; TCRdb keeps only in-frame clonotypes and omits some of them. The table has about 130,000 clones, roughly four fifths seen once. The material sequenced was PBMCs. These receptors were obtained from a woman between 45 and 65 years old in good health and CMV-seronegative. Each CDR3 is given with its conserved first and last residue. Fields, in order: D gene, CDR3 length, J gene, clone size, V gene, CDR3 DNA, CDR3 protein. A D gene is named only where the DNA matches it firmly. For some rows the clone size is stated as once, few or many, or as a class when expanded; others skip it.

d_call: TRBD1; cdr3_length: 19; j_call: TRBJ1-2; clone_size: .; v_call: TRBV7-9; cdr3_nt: TGTGCCAGCAGGGCCTCCGGGACAGGGGGCTTGACTACTATGGGGGGCTACACCTTC; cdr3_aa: CASRASGTGGLTTMGGYTF
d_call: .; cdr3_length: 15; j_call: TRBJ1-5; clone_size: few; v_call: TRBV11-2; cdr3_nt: TGTGCCAGCAGCTGGGAGGGAGGTAGCAATCAGCCCCAGCATTTT; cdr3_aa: CASSWEGGSNQPQHF
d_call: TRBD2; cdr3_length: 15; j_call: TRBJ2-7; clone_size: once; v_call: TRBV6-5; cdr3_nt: TGTGCCAGCAGTGCCGGGACTAGCGGAAACTACGAGCAGTACTTC; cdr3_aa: CASSAGTSGNYEQYF
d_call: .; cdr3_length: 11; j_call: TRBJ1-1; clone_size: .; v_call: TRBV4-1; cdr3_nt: TGCGCCAGCAAGAGGAACACTGAAGCTTTCTTT; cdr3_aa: CASKRNTEAFF
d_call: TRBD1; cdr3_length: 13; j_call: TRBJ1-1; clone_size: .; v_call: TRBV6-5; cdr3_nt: TGTGCCAGCAGAAGAGGGACAGGCACTGAAGCTTTCTTT; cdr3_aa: CASRRGTGTEAFF
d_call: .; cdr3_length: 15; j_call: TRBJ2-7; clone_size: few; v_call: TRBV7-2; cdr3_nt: TGTGCCAGCAGCTTAGAGGGGGTTAGCTCCTACGAGCAGTACTTC; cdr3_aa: CASSLEGVSSYEQYF
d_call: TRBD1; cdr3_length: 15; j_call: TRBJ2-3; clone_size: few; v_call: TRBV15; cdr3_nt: TGTGCCACCAGCGTAGGGACAGGGGAAGCAGATACGCAGTATTTT; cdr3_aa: CATSVGTGEADTQYF
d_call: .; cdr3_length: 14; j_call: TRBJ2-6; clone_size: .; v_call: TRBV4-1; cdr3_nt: TGCGCCAGCAGCCAGAGCCTCGGGGCCAACGTCCTGACTTTC; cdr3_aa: CASSQSLGANVLTF
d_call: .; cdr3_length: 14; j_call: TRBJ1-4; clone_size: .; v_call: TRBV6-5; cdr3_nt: TGTGCCAGCAGTCAAAATACAGGGAATGAAAAACTGTTTTTT; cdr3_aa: CASSQNTGNEKLFF
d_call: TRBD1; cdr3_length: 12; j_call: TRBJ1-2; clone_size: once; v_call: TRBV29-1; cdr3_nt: TGCAGCGGGCTCCAGGGGGAGTATGGCTACACCTTC; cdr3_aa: CSGLQGEYGYTF
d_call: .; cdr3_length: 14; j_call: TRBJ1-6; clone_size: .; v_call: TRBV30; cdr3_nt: TGTGCCTGGACCATGGGACAAGATAATTCACCCCTCCACTTT; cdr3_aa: CAWTMGQDNSPLHF
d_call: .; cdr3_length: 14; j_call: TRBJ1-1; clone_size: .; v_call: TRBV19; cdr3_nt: TGTGCCAGCAATACAAGAGGAATGAACACTGAAGCTTTCTTT; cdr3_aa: CASNTRGMNTEAFF
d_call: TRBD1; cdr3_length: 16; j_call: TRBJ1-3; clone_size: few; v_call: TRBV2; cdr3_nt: TGTGCCAGCAGTGCGGAGACAGGGGCACAAGGAAACACCATATATTTT; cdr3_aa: CASSAETGAQGNTIYF
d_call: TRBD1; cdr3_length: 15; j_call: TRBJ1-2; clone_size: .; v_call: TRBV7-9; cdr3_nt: TGTGCCAGCAGCTTAGCGGGGACAGCTCCATGGGGCTACACCTTC; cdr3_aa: CASSLAGTAPWGYTF
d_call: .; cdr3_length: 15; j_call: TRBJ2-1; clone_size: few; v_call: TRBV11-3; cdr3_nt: TGTGCCAGCAGCTCCAGCGGACAGTTTGTCAATGAGCAGTTCTTC; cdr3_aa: CASSSSGQFVNEQFF
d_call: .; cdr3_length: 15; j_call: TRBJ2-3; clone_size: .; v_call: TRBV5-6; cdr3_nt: TGTGCCAGCAGCTCACAGCGGGTCCTCACAGATACGCAGTATTTT; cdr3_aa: CASSSQRVLTDTQYF
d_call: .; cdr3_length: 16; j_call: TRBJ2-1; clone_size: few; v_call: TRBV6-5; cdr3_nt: TGTGCCAGCAGTTACTGGCGGGGCAGCTCCTACAATGAGCAGTTCTTC; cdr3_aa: CASSYWRGSSYNEQFF
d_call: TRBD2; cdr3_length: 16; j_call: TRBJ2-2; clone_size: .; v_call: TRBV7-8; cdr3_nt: TGTGCCAGCAGCTTTTTAGCGGGATACTTCACCGGGGAGCTGTTTTTT; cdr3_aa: CASSFLAGYFTGELFF
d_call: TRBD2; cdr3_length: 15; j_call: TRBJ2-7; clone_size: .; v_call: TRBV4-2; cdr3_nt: TGTGCCAGCAGCCAGACTCGGACTAGCAGGTACGAGCAGTACTTC; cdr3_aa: CASSQTRTSRYEQYF
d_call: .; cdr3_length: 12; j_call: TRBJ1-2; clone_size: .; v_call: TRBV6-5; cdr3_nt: TGTGCTACAAGGGGGGGCAACTATGGCTACACCTTC; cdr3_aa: CATRGGNYGYTF
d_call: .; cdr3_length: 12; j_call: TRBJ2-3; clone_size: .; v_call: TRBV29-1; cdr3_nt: TGCAGCGCCCACCTCGGGAGAGATACGCAGTATTTT; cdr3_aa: CSAHLGRDTQYF
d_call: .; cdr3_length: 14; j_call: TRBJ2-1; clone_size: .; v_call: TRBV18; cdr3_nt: TGTGCCAGCTCACCCCCCCCTCTCTACAATGAGCAGTTCTTC; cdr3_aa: CASSPPPLYNEQFF